The TCR beta chain under discussion was sequenced for a study of blood T cell repertoires in COVID-19. Study in general: Acute and convalescent COVID-19 samples came from the United States, Italy and Spain. T cells, B-cell-depleted T cells, or PBMCs provided the cDNA or gDNA that served as material.

Authors' analysis steps: For nucleated cells, counts were estimated from reference gene primer amplification. Profiling relied on immunoSEQ multiplex PCR, and the TCRdb table lists in-frame clones only, not all of them. V, J and clone size are taken as reported in that table, and D and trimming were inferred from the DNA itself. Of 55,000 to 80,000 clones in the sample, approximately 79% are singletons; the top ten hold around 21%. This clone was counted once. The V gene lost 0 bases and the J gene lost 6 bases, with 11 bases spanning the gap. The germline gives CDR1 SGHDT, CDR2 YYEEEE. The CDR3 loop spans 14 amino acids.

Sequenced sample: peripheral blood. The chain carries TRBV5-6 and TRBJ2-3, with D perhaps TRBD1 (6 bases). This clonotype was obtained from a woman aged 80 or over with active or convalescent COVID-19. DNA for the CDR3: TGTGCCAGCAGCTTGGGGACCCAGGGGGATACGCAGTATTTT. Residues: CASSLGTQGDTQYF.